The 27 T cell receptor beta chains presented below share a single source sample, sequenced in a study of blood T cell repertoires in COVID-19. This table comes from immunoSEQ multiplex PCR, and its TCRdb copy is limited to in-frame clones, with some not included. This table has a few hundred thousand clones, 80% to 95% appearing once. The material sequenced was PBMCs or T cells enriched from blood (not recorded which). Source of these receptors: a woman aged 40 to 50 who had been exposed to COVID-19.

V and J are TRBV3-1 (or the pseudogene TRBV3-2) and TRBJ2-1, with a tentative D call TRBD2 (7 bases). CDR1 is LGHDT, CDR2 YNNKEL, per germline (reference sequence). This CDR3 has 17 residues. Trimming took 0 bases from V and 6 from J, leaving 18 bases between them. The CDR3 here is CASSQELGGRWGNEQFF. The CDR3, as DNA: TGTGCCAGCAGCCAAGAATTGGGGGGGCGATGGGGCAATGAGCAGTTCTTC.

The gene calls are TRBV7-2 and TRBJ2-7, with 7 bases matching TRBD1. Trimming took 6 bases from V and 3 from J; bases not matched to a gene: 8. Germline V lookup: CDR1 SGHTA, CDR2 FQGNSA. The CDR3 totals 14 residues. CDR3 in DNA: TGTGCCAGCAGTTCGGAACAGGGGTTCTACGAGCAGTACTTC. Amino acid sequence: CASSSEQGFYEQYF.

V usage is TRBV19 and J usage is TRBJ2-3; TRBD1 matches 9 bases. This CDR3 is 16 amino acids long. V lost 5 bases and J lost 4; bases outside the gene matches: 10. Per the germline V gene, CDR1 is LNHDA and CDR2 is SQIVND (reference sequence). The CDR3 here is CASSAWGQGDSDTQYF. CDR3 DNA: TGTGCCAGTAGTGCGTGGGGACAGGGTGATTCAGATACGCAGTATTTT.

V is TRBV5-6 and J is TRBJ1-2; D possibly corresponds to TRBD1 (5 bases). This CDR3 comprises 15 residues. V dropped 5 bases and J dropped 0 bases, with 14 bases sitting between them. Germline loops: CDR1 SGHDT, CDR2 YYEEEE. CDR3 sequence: CASRETVYPNYGYTF. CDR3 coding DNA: TGTGCCAGCAGAGAGACAGTATATCCTAACTATGGCTACACCTTC.

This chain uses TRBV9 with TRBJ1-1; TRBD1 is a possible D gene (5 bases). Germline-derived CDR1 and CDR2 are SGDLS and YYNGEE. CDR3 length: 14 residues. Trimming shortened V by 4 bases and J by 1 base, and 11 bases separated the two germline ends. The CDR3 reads CASSRNGQNTEAFF. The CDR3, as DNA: TGTGCCAGCAGCAGAAACGGACAGAACACTGAAGCTTTCTTT.

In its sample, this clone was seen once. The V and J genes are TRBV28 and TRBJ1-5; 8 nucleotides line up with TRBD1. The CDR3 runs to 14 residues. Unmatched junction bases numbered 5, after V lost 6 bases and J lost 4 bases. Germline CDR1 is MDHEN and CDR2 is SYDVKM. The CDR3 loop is CASRTGTGNQPQHF. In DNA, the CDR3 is TGTGCCAGCAGGACCGGGACAGGAAATCAGCCCCAGCATTTT.

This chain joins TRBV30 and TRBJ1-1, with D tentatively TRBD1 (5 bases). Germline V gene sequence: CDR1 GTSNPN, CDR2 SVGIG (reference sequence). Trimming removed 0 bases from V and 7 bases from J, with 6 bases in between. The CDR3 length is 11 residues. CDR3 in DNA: TGTGCCTGGAGTGTAACAGGTGAAGCTTTCTTT. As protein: CAWSVTGEAFF.

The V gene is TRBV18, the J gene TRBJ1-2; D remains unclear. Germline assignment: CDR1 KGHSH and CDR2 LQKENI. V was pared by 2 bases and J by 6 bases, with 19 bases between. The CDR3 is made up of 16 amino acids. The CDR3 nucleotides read TGTGCCAGCTCACCAAAAAGGGAGCAGATTAAAGATGGCTACACCTTC. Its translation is CASSPKREQIKDGYTF.

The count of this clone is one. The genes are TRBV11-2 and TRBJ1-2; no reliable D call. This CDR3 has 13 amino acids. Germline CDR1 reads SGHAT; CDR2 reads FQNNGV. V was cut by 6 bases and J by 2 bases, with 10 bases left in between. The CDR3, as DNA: TGTGCCAGCAGGTGGGGAGAAAACTATGGCTACACCTTC. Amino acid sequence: CASRWGENYGYTF.

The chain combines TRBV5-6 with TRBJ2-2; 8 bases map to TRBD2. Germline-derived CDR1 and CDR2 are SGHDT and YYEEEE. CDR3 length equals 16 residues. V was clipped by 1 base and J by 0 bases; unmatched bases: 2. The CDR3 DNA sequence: TGTGCCAGCAGCTTGACTAGCGGCTCGAACACCGGGGAGCTGTTTTTT. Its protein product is CASSLTSGSNTGELFF.

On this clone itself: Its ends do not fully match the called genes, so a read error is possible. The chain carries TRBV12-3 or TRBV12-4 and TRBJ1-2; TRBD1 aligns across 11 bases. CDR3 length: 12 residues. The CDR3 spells CASSLGTGGSTF. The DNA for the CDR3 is TGTGCCAGCAGTTTAGGGACAGGGGGCTCCACCTTC.

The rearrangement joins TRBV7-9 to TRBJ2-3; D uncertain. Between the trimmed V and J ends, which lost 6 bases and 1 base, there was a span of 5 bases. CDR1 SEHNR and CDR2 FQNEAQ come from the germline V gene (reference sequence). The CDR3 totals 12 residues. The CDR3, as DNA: TGTGCCAGCAGTCTCCGCACAGATACGCAGTATTTT. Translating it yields CASSLRTDTQYF.

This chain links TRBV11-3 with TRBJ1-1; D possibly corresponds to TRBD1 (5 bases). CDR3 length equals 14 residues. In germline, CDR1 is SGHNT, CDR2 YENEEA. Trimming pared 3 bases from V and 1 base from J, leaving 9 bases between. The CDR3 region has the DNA TGTGCCAGCAGCTTTGGCGGGGGGAACACTGAAGCTTTCTTT. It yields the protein CASSFGGGNTEAFF. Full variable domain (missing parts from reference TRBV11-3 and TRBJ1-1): EAGVVQSPRYKIIEKKQPVAFWCNPISGHNTLYWYLQNLGQGPELLIRYENEEAVDDSQLPKDRFSAERLKGVDSTLKIQPAELGDSAVYLCASSFGGGNTEAFFGQGTRLTVV.

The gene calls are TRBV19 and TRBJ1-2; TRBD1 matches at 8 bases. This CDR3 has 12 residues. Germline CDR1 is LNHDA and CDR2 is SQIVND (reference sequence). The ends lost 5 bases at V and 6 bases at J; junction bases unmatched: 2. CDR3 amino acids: CASSSDRDGYTF. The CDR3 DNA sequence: TGTGCCAGTAGTTCGGACAGGGATGGCTACACCTTC. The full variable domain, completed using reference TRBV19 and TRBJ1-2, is DGGITQSPKYLFRKEGQNVTLSCEQNLNHDAMYWYRQDPGQGLRLIYYSQIVNDFQKGDIAEGYSVSREKKESFPLTVTSAQKNPTAFYLCASSSDRDGYTFGSGTRLTVV.

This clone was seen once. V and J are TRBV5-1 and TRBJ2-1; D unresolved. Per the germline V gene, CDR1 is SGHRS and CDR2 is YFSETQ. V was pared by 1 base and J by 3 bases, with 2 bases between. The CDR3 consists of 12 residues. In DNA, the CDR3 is TGCGCCAGCAGCTTGCACTACAATGAGCAGTTCTTC. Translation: CASSLHYNEQFF.

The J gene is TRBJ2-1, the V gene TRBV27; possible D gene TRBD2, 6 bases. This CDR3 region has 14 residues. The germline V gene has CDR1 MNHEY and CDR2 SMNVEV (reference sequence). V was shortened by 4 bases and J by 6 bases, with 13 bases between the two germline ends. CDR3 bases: TGTGCCAGCAGTTCTCATCTAGCGCCCAATGAGCAGTTCTTC. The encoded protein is CASSSHLAPNEQFF.

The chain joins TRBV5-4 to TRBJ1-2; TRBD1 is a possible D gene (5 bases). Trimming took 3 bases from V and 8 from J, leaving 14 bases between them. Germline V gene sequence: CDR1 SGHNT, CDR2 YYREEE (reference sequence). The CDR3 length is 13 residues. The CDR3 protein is CASSSGQGNGYTF. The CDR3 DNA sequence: TGTGCCAGCAGCTCTGGTCAGGGTAACGGCTACACCTTC.

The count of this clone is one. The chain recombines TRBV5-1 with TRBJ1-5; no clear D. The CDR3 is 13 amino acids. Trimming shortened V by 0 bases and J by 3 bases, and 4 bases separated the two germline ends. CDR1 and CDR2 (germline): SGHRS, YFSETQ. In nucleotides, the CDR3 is TGCGCCAGCAGCTTGGACTTCAATCAGCCCCAGCATTTT. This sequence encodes CASSLDFNQPQHF.

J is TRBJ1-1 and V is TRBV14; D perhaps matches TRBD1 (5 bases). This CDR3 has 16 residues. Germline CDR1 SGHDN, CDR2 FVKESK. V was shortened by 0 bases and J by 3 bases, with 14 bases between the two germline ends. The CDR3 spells CASSQDPGRVYTEAFF. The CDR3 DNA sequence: TGTGCCAGCAGCCAAGATCCAGGGAGGGTGTACACTGAAGCTTTCTTT.

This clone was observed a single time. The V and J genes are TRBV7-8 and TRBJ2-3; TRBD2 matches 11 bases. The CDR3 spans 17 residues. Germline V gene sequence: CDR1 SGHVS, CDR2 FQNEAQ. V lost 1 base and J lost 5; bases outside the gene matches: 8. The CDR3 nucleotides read TGTGCCAGCAGCTTAGACCGACTAGCGGGGACGGGAGATACGCAGTATTTT. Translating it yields CASSLDRLAGTGDTQYF.

This chain's CDR3 is CASSQEGVIYGYTF. The CDR3 DNA sequence: TGTGCCAGCTCACAAGAGGGGGTTATCTATGGCTACACCTTC. The chain uses TRBV18 and TRBJ1-2; weak D call: TRBD1 (6 bases). V was clipped by 4 bases and J by 4 bases, with 13 bases between them. This CDR3 contains 14 residues. CDR1 and CDR2 from the germline V gene are KGHSH and LQKENI.

The DNA of the CDR3 is TGTGCCAGCAGCACCGGGACTAGCGGGGCGAACACCGGGGAGCTGTTTTTT. Translation: CASSTGTSGANTGELFF. The chain recombines TRBV13 with TRBJ2-2; 13 bases agree with TRBD2. CDR3 length: 17 amino acids. V dropped 5 bases and J dropped 0; count of bases not matched to a gene: 3. CDR1 is PRHDT, CDR2 FYEKMQ, per germline (reference sequence).

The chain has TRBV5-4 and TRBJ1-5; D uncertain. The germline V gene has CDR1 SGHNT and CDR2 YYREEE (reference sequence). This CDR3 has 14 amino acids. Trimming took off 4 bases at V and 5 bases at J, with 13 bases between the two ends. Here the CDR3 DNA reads TGTGCCAGCAGCCTAGCTCCGCACGATCAGCCCCAGCATTTT. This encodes CASSLAPHDQPQHF.

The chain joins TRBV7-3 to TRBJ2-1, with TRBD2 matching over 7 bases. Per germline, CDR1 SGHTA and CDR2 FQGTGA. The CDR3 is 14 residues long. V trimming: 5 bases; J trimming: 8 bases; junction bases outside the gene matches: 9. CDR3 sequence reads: CASSTGLVRDEQFF. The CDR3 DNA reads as TGTGCCAGCAGCACCGGACTAGTCCGGGATGAGCAGTTCTTC. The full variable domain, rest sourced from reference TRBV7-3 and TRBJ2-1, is GAGVSQTPSNKVTEKGKYVELRCDPISGHTALYWYRQSLGQGPEFLIYFQGTGAADDSGLPNDRFFAVRPEGSVSTLKIQRTERGDSAVYLCASSTGLVRDEQFFGPGTRLTVL.

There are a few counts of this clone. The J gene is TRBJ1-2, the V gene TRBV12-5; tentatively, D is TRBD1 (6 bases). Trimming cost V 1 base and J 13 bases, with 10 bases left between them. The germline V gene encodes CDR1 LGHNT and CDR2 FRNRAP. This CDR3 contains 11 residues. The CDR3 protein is CASGLDRAITF. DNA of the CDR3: TGTGCTAGTGGTTTGGACAGGGCGATCACCTTC.

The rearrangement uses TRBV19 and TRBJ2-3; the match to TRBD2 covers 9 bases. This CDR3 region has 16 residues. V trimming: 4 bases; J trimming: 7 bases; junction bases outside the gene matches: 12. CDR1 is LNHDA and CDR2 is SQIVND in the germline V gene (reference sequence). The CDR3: CASSTLAGRPDYTQYF. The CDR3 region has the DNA TGTGCCAGTAGTACCCTAGCGGGACGACCAGATTATACGCAGTATTTT.

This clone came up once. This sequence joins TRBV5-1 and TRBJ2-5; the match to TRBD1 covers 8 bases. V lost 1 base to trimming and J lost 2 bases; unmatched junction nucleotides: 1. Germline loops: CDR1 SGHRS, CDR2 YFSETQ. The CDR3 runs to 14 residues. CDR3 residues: CASSLRDRQETQYF. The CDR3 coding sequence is TGCGCCAGCAGCTTGAGGGACAGGCAAGAGACCCAGTACTTC. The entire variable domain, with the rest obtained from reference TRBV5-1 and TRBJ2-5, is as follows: KAGVTQTPRYLIKTRGQQVTLSCSPISGHRSVSWYQQTPGQGLQFLFEYFSETQRNKGNFPGRFSGRQFSNSRSEMNVSTLELGDSALYLCASSLRDRQETQYFGPGTRLLVL.